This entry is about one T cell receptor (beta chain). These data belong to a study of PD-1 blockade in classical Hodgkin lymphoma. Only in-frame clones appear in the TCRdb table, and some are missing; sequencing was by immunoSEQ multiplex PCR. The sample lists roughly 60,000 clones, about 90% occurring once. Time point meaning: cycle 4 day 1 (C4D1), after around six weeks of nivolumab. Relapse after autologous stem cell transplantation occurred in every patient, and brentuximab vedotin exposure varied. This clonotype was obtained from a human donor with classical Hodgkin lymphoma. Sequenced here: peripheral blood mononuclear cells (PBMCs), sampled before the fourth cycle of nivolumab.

The CDR3 DNA reads as TGCGCCAGCAGCCCCCGACTAGCGGGGGGGGAATTAAAGACCCAGTACTTC. This encodes CASSPRLAGGELKTQYF. The V gene is TRBV5-1, the J gene TRBJ2-5, with 14 bases that match TRBD2. CDR1 and CDR2 from the germline V gene are SGHRS and YFSETQ. The CDR3 runs 17 residues. Trimming at V came to 4 bases and at J to 6 bases, leaving 11 bases not matched to a gene.